A single sample gave rise to the 24 T cell receptor beta chains below, sequenced in a study of shared T cell receptors in the human thymus. The protocol was immunoSEQ multiplex PCR, while the TCRdb copy is restricted to in-frame clones and leaves out a portion. The sample yields about 710,000 clones, over 75% seen once. This same sample was also part of a study on human thymus T cells.

Source material: thymocytes. The receptors derive from a boy under three years old with a congenital heart defect.

The rearrangement uses TRBV4-1 and TRBJ1-3, with 7 bases fitting TRBD1. The CDR3 is made up of 17 amino acids. Trimming took 0 bases from V and 6 from J; bases not matched to a gene: 11. Germline V lookup: CDR1 MGHRA, CDR2 YSYEKL. For the CDR3, the DNA is TGCGCCAGCAGCCAAGAGAGCGGACAGGCGGATGCAAACACCATATATTTT. Translating it yields CASSQESGQADANTIYF.

The sample holds a few counts of this clone. This rearrangement joins TRBV6-1 to TRBJ2-7; 12 nucleotides line up with TRBD2. After removal of 5 bases from V and 6 bases from J, the junction contained 8 bases not matched to a gene. There are 15 residues in the CDR3. Germline V gives CDR1 MNHNS, CDR2 SASEGT. CDR3 amino acids: CASSSLTSGSREQYF. In nucleotides, the CDR3 is TGTGCCAGCAGTTCCCTGACTAGCGGGAGTCGCGAGCAGTACTTC.

This clone showed up just a few times. The identical CDR3 is also encoded by other nucleotide sequences in the sample. The chain recombines TRBV4-1 with TRBJ1-6, with 9 nucleotides matching TRBD1. CDR3 length equals 13 residues. Germline CDR1 MGHRA, CDR2 YSYEKL. The ends lost 6 bases at V and 7 bases at J; junction bases unmatched: 1. For the CDR3, the DNA is TGCGCCAGCAGGGGGACAGGGAATTCACCCCTCCACTTT. Amino acids: CASRGTGNSPLHF.

For the CDR3, the DNA is TGCGCCAGCAGCCCAGGACTAGCGGGAATGTTGGTTTCCCCAGATACGCAGTATTTT. Encoded protein: CASSPGLAGMLVSPDTQYF. The V and J genes are TRBV4-3 and TRBJ2-3; 12 bases agree with TRBD2. The CDR3 consists of 19 residues. The germline V gene encodes CDR1 LGHNA and CDR2 YSLEER. Unmatched junction bases numbered 15, after V lost 4 bases and J lost 4 bases.

The V and J genes are TRBV5-4 and TRBJ2-5; maybe TRBD1 (6 bases). V lost 0 bases to trimming and J lost 4 bases, with 13 bases between them. This CDR3 comprises 15 residues. Germline V gene data show CDR1 as SGHNT and CDR2 as YYREEE (reference sequence). The CDR3 coding sequence is TGTGCCAGCAGCTTGGGACAGGCCGAGAGAGAGACCCAGTACTTC. It translates to CASSLGQAERETQYF.

The gene calls are TRBV7-6 and TRBJ2-2; possible D gene TRBD2, 7 bases. The CDR3 is made up of 17 amino acids. The ends were cut back, 5 bases at V and 7 bases at J, with 23 bases in the middle. CDR1 is SGHVS and CDR2 is FNYEAQ in the germline V gene. The CDR3 here is CASSLQRVSGGGGELFF. The CDR3 nucleotides are TGTGCCAGCAGCCTACAGCGGGTGTCGGGGGGCGGCGGGGAGCTGTTTTTT.

The chain employs TRBV25-1 and TRBJ1-5; D possibly corresponds to TRBD1 (5 bases). There are 15 residues in the CDR3. Germline V gene sequence: CDR1 MGHDK, CDR2 SYGVNS. Trimming left V 1 base short and J 5 bases short, with 12 bases between. CDR3 bases: TGTGCCAGCAGTGAATCTGACAGCAGGGATCAGCCCCAGCATTTT. Translated: CASSESDSRDQPQHF. Looking up the rest from reference TRBV25-1 and TRBJ1-5 gives the full variable domain: EADIYQTPRYLVIGTGKKITLECSQTMGHDKMYWYQQDPGMELHLIHYSYGVNSTEKGDLSSESTVSRIRTEHFPLTLESARPSHTSQYLCASSESDSRDQPQHFGDGTRLSIL.

The chain has TRBV14 and TRBJ1-4, with D maybe TRBD1 (6 bases). CDR1 is SGHDN and CDR2 is FVKESK in the germline V gene. V lost 7 bases, J lost 11 bases, and 20 bases lay in between. The length of the CDR3 is 14 residues. The CDR3 reads CASTPGGAPGKLFF. The CDR3 DNA is TGTGCCAGCACCCCGGGGGGCGCCCCAGGGAAACTGTTTTTT. Combining the CDR3 with reference TRBV14 and TRBJ1-4 gives the whole variable domain EAGVTQFPSHSVIEKGQTVTLRCDPISGHDNLYWYRRVMGKEIKFLLHFVKESKQDESGMPNNRFLAERTGGTYSTLKVQPAELEDSGVYFCASTPGGAPGKLFFGSGTQLSVL.

The chain combines TRBV21-1 with TRBJ1-2; TRBD1, as called in the table, went unchecked against the DNA. TRBV21-1 is a pseudogene segment. The CDR3 runs to 15 residues. CDR3 in amino acids: CASSTRQGLCYGYTF. As DNA, the CDR3 is TGTGCCAGCAGCACTAGACAGGGTCTGTGCTATGGCTACACCTTC.

The V call is TRBV6-4, the J call TRBJ2-3; D perhaps matches TRBD2 (5 bases). The CDR3 loop spans 13 amino acids. V lost 2 bases and J lost 5, with 8 bases in between. The V gene's germline CDR1 is MRHNA and CDR2 SNTAGT. The CDR3 DNA follows: TGTGCCAGCAGTGACAGGGCGGGAGATACGCAGTATTTT. The encoded protein is CASSDRAGDTQYF.

CDR3 protein: CASSQGRTGGLAGVETQYF. Written as DNA, the CDR3 is TGCGCCAGCAGCCAGGGACGTACAGGGGGACTAGCGGGAGTTGAGACCCAGTACTTC. This chain connects TRBV4-3 to TRBJ2-5, with TRBD2 matching over 14 bases. J was trimmed by 5 bases and V by 3 bases; bases with no gene match: 14. CDR3 length: 19 residues. Germline V CDR1 and CDR2: LGHNA, YSLEER.

This rearrangement joins TRBV7-9 to TRBJ2-5; no firm D call. Germline V lookup: CDR1 SEHNR, CDR2 FQNEAQ (reference sequence). This CDR3 contains 13 residues. V lost 3 bases and J 4 bases, leaving 9 bases between the germline ends. CDR3 loop: CASSFVSGETQYF. In DNA form, the CDR3 reads TGTGCCAGCAGCTTTGTGTCGGGAGAGACCCAGTACTTC.

The V gene is TRBV28, the J gene TRBJ2-5, with D tentatively TRBD1 (5 bases). The CDR3 has 15 residues. CDR1 is MDHEN, CDR2 SYDVKM, per germline. V was shortened by 4 bases and J by 5 bases, with 17 bases between the two germline ends. As DNA, the CDR3 is TGTGCCAGCAGTTCCAAGTTGGGGAAGGGGGAGACCCAGTACTTC. As protein: CASSSKLGKGETQYF.

The chain employs TRBV7-8 and TRBJ2-7, with a weak D call TRBD1 (6 bases). V dropped 4 bases and J dropped 4 bases, with 17 bases sitting between them. In germline, CDR1 is SGHVS, CDR2 FQNEAQ. The CDR3 consists of 15 residues. In DNA form, the CDR3 reads TGTGCCAGCAGCTACCTCCGGGACAACATATACGAGCAGTACTTC. Translating it yields CASSYLRDNIYEQYF.

A few counts support this clone. The chain recombines TRBV5-8 with TRBJ2-2, with 8 bases aligning to TRBD2. The germline V gene has CDR1 SGHTS and CDR2 YDEGEE. Unmatched junction bases numbered 8, after V lost 4 bases and J lost 6 bases. This CDR3 has 15 amino acids. In DNA, the CDR3 is TGTGCCAGCAGCCTCGGGGGGGCATCCGCCGGGGAGCTGTTTTTT. It encodes CASSLGGASAGELFF.

The gene calls are TRBV10-3 and TRBJ1-4; D is undetermined. The germline V gene encodes CDR1 ENHRY and CDR2 SYGVKD. The CDR3 is 16 amino acids. V was shortened by 0 bases and J by 8 bases, with 16 bases between the two germline ends. The CDR3 loop reads CAISESVGANSEKLFF. The CDR3 nucleotides read TGTGCCATCAGTGAGTCTGTGGGAGCGAATTCGGAAAAACTGTTTTTT.

The chain is built from TRBV25-1 and TRBJ2-7, with D unresolved. The germline V gene encodes CDR1 MGHDK and CDR2 SYGVNS. V was cut by 6 bases and J by 6 bases, with 9 bases left in between. This CDR3 region has 11 residues. As DNA, the CDR3 is TGTGCCAGCAGGGCAACATGCGAGCAGTACTTC. Translated: CASRATCEQYF.

The chain carries TRBV7-2 and TRBJ1-4, with D tentatively TRBD1 (6 bases). The CDR3 runs 15 residues. V shed 5 bases and J shed 4 bases, with 14 bases lying between them. CDR1 is SGHTA and CDR2 is FQGNSA in the germline V gene. CDR3 bases: TGTGCCAGCAGCGTTACAGGGAATCTTAATGAAAAACTGTTTTTT. Translation gives CASSVTGNLNEKLFF. The full variable domain, in which reference TRBV7-2 and TRBJ1-4 provide the parts outside the CDR3, is GAGVSQSPSNKVTEKGKDVELRCDPISGHTALYWYRQSLGQGLEFLIYFQGNSAPDKSGLPSDRFSAERTGGSVSTLTIQRTQQEDSAVYLCASSVTGNLNEKLFFGSGTQLSVL.

The V gene is TRBV19, the J gene TRBJ1-2; D remains ambiguous. V shed 4 bases and J shed 6 bases, with 18 bases lying between them. CDR1 is LNHDA and CDR2 is SQIVND in the germline V gene (reference sequence). This CDR3 has 15 amino acids. CDR3 nucleotides: TGTGCCAGTAGTACCCCACCCAAAGCGGGGAATGGCTACACCTTC. It is translated as CASSTPPKAGNGYTF.

This rearrangement joins TRBV5-1 to TRBJ1-1; TRBD1 might be the D (5 bases). Germline loops: CDR1 SGHRS, CDR2 YFSETQ. CDR3 length equals 18 residues. V gave up 1 base and J gave up 3 bases, with 22 bases separating them. CDR3 loop: CASSLIGGKGVGHTEAFF. The CDR3 DNA is TGCGCCAGCAGCTTGATCGGCGGGAAAGGGGTGGGGCACACTGAAGCTTTCTTT. Full variable domain (remainder filled in from reference TRBV5-1 and TRBJ1-1): KAGVTQTPRYLIKTRGQQVTLSCSPISGHRSVSWYQQTPGQGLQFLFEYFSETQRNKGNFPGRFSGRQFSNSRSEMNVSTLELGDSALYLCASSLIGGKGVGHTEAFFGQGTRLTVV.

The CDR3 DNA reads TGTGCCAGCAGCCAAGGACCGGGGGCCTACGAGCAGTACTTC. Translated: CASSQGPGAYEQYF. The rearrangement uses TRBV14 and TRBJ2-7; possible D gene TRBD2, 6 bases. Germline lookup yields CDR1 SGHDN and CDR2 FVKESK. The CDR3 sequence is 14 residues long. The V and J ends lost 1 base and 2 bases respectively, with 9 bases between them. The whole variable domain, remainder taken from reference TRBV14 and TRBJ2-7, is EAGVTQFPSHSVIEKGQTVTLRCDPISGHDNLYWYRRVMGKEIKFLLHFVKESKQDESGMPNNRFLAERTGGTYSTLKVQPAELEDSGVYFCASSQGPGAYEQYFGPGTRLTVT.

In its sample, this clone was seen once. The CDR3 DNA sequence: TGTGCCAGCAGCGTAAAGCGCACAGATACGCAGTATTTT. Amino acid sequence: CASSVKRTDTQYF. This chain uses TRBV7-9 with TRBJ2-3, with no clear D. The V end lost 5 bases, the J end lost 1 base, and 7 bases lay between the germline ends. Germline loops: CDR1 SEHNR, CDR2 FQNEAQ (reference sequence). CDR3 length: 13 amino acids.

The V gene is TRBV11-2, the J gene TRBJ2-7; D unclear. Trimming took 1 base from V and 5 from J, leaving 9 bases between them. CDR1 SGHAT and CDR2 FQNNGV come from the germline V gene. This CDR3 has 13 residues. The CDR3 DNA reads as TGTGCCAGCAGCTTAGGGGCAGGCCACGAGCAGTACTTC. This gives the protein CASSLGAGHEQYF.

The gene calls are TRBV30 and TRBJ1-2, with TRBD1 matching 7 bases. CDR1 and CDR2 from the germline V gene are GTSNPN and SVGIG (reference sequence). With 3 bases clipped from V and 8 bases from J, the junction kept 9 bases outside the gene matches. The CDR3 runs to 13 residues. The CDR3 here is CAWRKDRERGYTF. CDR3 bases: TGTGCCTGGAGAAAAGACAGGGAGCGAGGCTACACCTTC.